This entry describes one T cell receptor beta chain. No antigen is known for it. Repertoires were generated with immunoSEQ multiplex PCR, while TCRdb's copy carries only in-frame clones and drops some. The table includes roughly 48,000 clones, about 85% detected once. Input was about 550 ng to 6,500 ng of genomic DNA from tumor or blood. Germline V gives CDR1 MDHEN, CDR2 SYDVKM. This CDR3 comprises 12 residues. V gave up 4 bases and J gave up 6 bases; unmatched junction bases: 1. The data belong to a study of T cells in tumors after PD-1 blockade. Study-level background: Prior checkpoint blockade, systemic immunosuppressant use, or anti-cancer therapy within 4 weeks excluded patients. During anti-PD-1 treatment, some patients continued daily vismodegib 150 mg. General observations from the study: About 40% of tumor TCR clonotypes were also found in blood.

The chain employs TRBV28 and TRBJ2-3; 7 nucleotides agree with TRBD2. Sequenced material: PBMCs, taken before anti-PD-1 treatment. This receptor was taken from a human donor with basal cell carcinoma. For the CDR3, the DNA is TGTGCCAGCAGTTCCGGGGGGGATACGCAGTATTTT. This encodes CASSSGGDTQYF.